The 13 T cell receptor beta chains reported below all come from one sample, sequenced in a study of radiation and T cells in renal cell carcinoma. Time point reported: baseline pretreatment blood. The treatment here: 15 Gy SBRT to primary tumor, nephrectomy 4 weeks later. Sequencing was performed with immunoSEQ multiplex PCR; in TCRdb, only in-frame clones are kept and a portion is missing. The sample has 100,000 to 150,000 clones; 80% to 85% are singletons. The sample was blood, taken from a patient whose treatment included radiotherapy and nephrectomy. The source of these receptors is a woman in her sixties or seventies with renal cell carcinoma.

The chain joins TRBV28 to TRBJ2-7; TRBD1 matches 8 bases. Trimming removed 10 bases from V and 3 bases from J; junction bases left unmatched: 8. Germline V gene lookup returns CDR1 MDHEN and CDR2 SYDVKM. CDR3 length: 13 amino acids. The DNA for the CDR3 is TGTGCCACCGTCGGGACAGGTAACTACGAGCAGTACTTC. Amino acid sequence: CATVGTGNYEQYF.

This chain joins TRBV4-2 and TRBJ2-7, with 9 bases lining up with TRBD1. V shed 0 bases, J shed 3 bases, and the junction held 3 bases outside the gene matches. Germline V gives CDR1 LGHNA, CDR2 YNFKEQ. The CDR3 is 15 amino acids. The CDR3 loop reads CASSQEGTGLYEQYF. DNA for the CDR3: TGTGCCAGCAGCCAAGAAGGGACAGGGCTCTACGAGCAGTACTTC.

The V gene is TRBV6-5, the J gene TRBJ1-3; D uncertain. Germline-derived CDR1 and CDR2 are MNHEY and SVGAGI. V was cut by 2 bases and J by 4 bases, with 15 bases left in between. The CDR3 has 16 amino acids. The CDR3 protein is CASSYNRVNPGNTIYF. DNA for the CDR3: TGTGCCAGCAGTTACAATCGGGTAAATCCGGGAAACACCATATATTTT.

This rearrangement joins TRBV19 to TRBJ1-5, with D unclear. The CDR3 totals 15 residues. Germline loops: CDR1 LNHDA, CDR2 SQIVND (reference sequence). The V and J ends lost 2 bases and 4 bases respectively, with 12 bases between them. The CDR3 DNA reads as TGTGCCAGTAGTATAAAGATTTCGAGTAATCAGCCCCAGCATTTT. Protein sequence: CASSIKISSNQPQHF.

This chain joins TRBV5-1 and TRBJ1-2; 10 bases fit TRBD1. J gave up 7 bases and V 4 bases, and 10 bases lay outside the gene matches. The CDR3 runs to 15 residues. From germline, CDR1 is SGHRS and CDR2 YFSETQ. CDR3 nucleotides: TGCGCCAGCAGCCTGGGACAGGGGAAGGAGGGTGGCTACACCTTC. Protein: CASSLGQGKEGGYTF.

The DNA for the CDR3 is TGTGCCAGCAGCCTTGGGGGTAGCGGATACGAGCAGTACTTC. Its translation is CASSLGGSGYEQYF. The genes are TRBV25-1 and TRBJ2-7; weak D call: TRBD2 (6 bases). The CDR3 extends over 14 amino acids. V lost 6 bases, J lost 4 bases, and 16 bases lay in between. CDR1 and CDR2 from the germline V gene are MGHDK and SYGVNS.

The rearrangement links TRBV11-3 to TRBJ2-1, with a possible D match to TRBD2 (5 bases). Germline V gene lookup returns CDR1 SGHNT and CDR2 YENEEA. Trimming removed 5 bases from V and 6 bases from J, with 14 bases in between. CDR3 length: 14 amino acids. The CDR3 sequence is CASSRADRSNEQFF. The CDR3 DNA follows: TGTGCCAGCAGCAGAGCGGACCGCTCCAATGAGCAGTTCTTC.

The sample holds a few counts of this clone. This sequence joins TRBV4-2 and TRBJ1-2; 7 bases match TRBD1. Trimming removed 1 base from V and 5 bases from J; junction bases left unmatched: 4. Germline V gene sequence: CDR1 LGHNA, CDR2 YNFKEQ. CDR3 size: 14 residues. The CDR3 protein is CASSQGTGGYGYTF. The CDR3 DNA reads TGTGCCAGCAGCCAAGGGACAGGAGGGTATGGCTACACCTTC.

V and J are TRBV7-8 and TRBJ2-7; 7 positions match TRBD1. CDR1 is SGHVS and CDR2 is FQNEAQ in the germline V gene. V lost 7 bases, J lost 6 bases, and 12 bases stayed unmatched. The CDR3 is 14 amino acids. CDR3 DNA sequence: TGTGCCAGCATCCCATCGACAGGGACGGTCGAGCAGTACTTC. Its protein product is CASIPSTGTVEQYF. Full variable domain (remainder filled in from reference TRBV7-8 and TRBJ2-7): GAGVSQSPRYKVAKRGQDVALRCDPISGHVSLFWYQQALGQGPEFLTYFQNEAQLDKSGLPSDRFFAERPEGSVSTLKIQRTQQEDSAVYLCASIPSTGTVEQYFGPGTRLTVT.

This chain connects TRBV5-1 to TRBJ2-7; TRBD1 might be the D (6 bases). V was cut by 0 bases and J by 5 bases, with 15 bases left in between. The germline V gene has CDR1 SGHRS and CDR2 YFSETQ. The CDR3 has 15 residues. The CDR3 DNA reads as TGCGCCAGCAGCTTGGACGGGACATTTAGTAACGAGCAGTACTTC. Translated: CASSLDGTFSNEQYF. The whole variable domain, filled in from reference TRBV5-1 and TRBJ2-7, reads KAGVTQTPRYLIKTRGQQVTLSCSPISGHRSVSWYQQTPGQGLQFLFEYFSETQRNKGNFPGRFSGRQFSNSRSEMNVSTLELGDSALYLCASSLDGTFSNEQYFGPGTRLTVT.

This clone came up once. The chain joins TRBV27 to TRBJ2-7; 8 nucleotides line up with TRBD1. Germline CDR1 reads MNHEY; CDR2 reads SMNVEV (reference sequence). The CDR3 has 14 amino acids. V gave up 2 bases and J gave up 0 bases; unmatched junction bases: 0. In DNA, the CDR3 is TGTGCCAGCAGTTTAACAGGGGGCTCCTACGAGCAGTACTTC. Translated: CASSLTGGSYEQYF.

This chain uses TRBV7-2 with TRBJ1-3, with TRBD1 as a possible D gene (6 bases). V dropped 0 bases and J dropped 2 bases, with 8 bases sitting between them. This CDR3 has 15 amino acids. From germline, CDR1 is SGHTA and CDR2 FQGNSA. Here the CDR3 DNA reads TGTGCCAGCAGCTTAGCGGGGGGCACTGGAAACACCATATATTTT. This sequence encodes CASSLAGGTGNTIYF. Full variable domain (missing parts from reference TRBV7-2 and TRBJ1-3): GAGVSQSPSNKVTEKGKDVELRCDPISGHTALYWYRQSLGQGLEFLIYFQGNSAPDKSGLPSDRFSAERTGGSVSTLTIQRTQQEDSAVYLCASSLAGGTGNTIYFGEGSWLTVV.

This clone occurred once. The V call is TRBV7-2, the J call TRBJ1-1; D might be TRBD1 (6 bases). The CDR3 length is 16 residues. Germline V gives CDR1 SGHTA, CDR2 FQGNSA. V was trimmed by 2 bases and J by 5 bases, leaving 18 bases between them. The CDR3 nucleotides are TGTGCCAGCAGCTTATTTCCGGCAGGGGAGGGAACTGAAGCTTTCTTT. This sequence encodes CASSLFPAGEGTEAFF. The full variable domain, rest sourced from reference TRBV7-2 and TRBJ1-1, is GAGVSQSPSNKVTEKGKDVELRCDPISGHTALYWYRQSLGQGLEFLIYFQGNSAPDKSGLPSDRFSAERTGGSVSTLTIQRTQQEDSAVYLCASSLFPAGEGTEAFFGQGTRLTVV.